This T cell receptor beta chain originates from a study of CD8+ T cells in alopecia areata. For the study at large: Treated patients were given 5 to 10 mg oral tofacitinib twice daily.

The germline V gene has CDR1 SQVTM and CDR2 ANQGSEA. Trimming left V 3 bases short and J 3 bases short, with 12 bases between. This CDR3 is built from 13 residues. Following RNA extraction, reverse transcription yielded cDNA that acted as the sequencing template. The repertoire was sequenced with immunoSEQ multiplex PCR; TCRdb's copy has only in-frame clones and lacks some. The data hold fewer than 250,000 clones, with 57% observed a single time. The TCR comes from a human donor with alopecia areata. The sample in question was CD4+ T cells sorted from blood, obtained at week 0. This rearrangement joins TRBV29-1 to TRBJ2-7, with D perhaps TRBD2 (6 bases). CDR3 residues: CSVDGGAFYEQYF. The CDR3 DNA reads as TGCAGCGTTGATGGCGGGGCCTTCTACGAGCAGTACTTC.